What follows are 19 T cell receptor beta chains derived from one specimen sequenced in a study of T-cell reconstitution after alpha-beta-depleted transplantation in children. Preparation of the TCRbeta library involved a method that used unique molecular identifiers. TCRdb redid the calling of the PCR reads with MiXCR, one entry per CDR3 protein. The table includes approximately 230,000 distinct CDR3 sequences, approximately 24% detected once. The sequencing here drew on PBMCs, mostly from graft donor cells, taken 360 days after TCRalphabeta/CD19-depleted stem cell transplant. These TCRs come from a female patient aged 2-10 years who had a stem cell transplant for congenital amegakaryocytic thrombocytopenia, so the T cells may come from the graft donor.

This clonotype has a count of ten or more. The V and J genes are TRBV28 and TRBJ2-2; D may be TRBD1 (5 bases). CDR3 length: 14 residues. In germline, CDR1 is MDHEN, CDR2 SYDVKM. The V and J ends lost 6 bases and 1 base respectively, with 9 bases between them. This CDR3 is CASSRTGNTGELFF. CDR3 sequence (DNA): TGTGCCAGCAGCCGAACAGGGAACACCGGGGAGCTGTTTTTT.

CDR3 DNA sequence: TGTGCCAGCAGTCCCTCCCGCTACCCTAGCACAGATACGCAGTATTTT. Translation gives CASSPSRYPSTDTQYF. This chain uses TRBV28 with TRBJ2-3; D unclear. The CDR3 is made up of 16 amino acids. V was pared by 5 bases and J by 0 bases, with 15 bases between. Germline-derived CDR1 and CDR2 are MDHEN and SYDVKM.

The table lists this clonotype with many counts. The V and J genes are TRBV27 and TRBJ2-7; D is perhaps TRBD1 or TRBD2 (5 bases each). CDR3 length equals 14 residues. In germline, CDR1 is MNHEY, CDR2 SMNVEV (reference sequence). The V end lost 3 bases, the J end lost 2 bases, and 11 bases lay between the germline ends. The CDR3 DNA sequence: TGTGCCAGCAGTTTCCGGGACGGAACCTACGAGCAGTACTTC. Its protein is CASSFRDGTYEQYF.

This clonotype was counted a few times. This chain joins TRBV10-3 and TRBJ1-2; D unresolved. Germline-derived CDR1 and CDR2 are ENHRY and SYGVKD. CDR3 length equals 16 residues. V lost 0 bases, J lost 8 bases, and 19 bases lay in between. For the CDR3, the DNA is TGTGCCATCAGTGAGTCGTTGTTCTCCGAACGGATCGGCTACACCTTC. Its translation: CAISESLFSERIGYTF.

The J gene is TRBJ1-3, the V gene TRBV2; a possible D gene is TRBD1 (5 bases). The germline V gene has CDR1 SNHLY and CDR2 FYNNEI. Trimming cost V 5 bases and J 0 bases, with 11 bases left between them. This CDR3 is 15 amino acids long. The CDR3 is CASSRGLYSGNTIYF. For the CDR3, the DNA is TGTGCCAGCAGTCGGGGACTGTACTCTGGAAACACCATATATTTT.

The chain's CDR3 is CASSQIAGGTYEQYF. CDR3 DNA sequence: TGCGCCAGCAGTCAAATAGCGGGAGGGACCTACGAGCAGTACTTC. The chain is built from TRBV5-1 and TRBJ2-7; 11 bases fit TRBD2. J gave up 2 bases and V 5 bases, and 6 bases lay outside the gene matches. The V gene's germline CDR1 is SGHRS and CDR2 YFSETQ. The CDR3 sequence is 15 residues long.

CDR3 loop: CASSPERRDEQYF. CDR3 DNA sequence: TGTGCCAGCAGTCCCGAGCGGAGGGACGAGCAGTACTTC. The chain uses TRBV27 and TRBJ2-7; tentatively, D is TRBD2 (6 bases). V was trimmed by 5 bases and J by 5 bases, leaving 13 bases between them. CDR1 is MNHEY and CDR2 is SMNVEV in the germline V gene (reference sequence). The length of the CDR3 is 13 residues.

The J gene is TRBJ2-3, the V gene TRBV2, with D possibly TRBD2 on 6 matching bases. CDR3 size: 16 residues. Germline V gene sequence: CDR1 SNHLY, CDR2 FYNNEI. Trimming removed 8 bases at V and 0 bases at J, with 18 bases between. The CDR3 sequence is CASCELRGYSTDTQYF. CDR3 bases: TGTGCCAGCTGCGAACTACGGGGGTATAGCACAGATACGCAGTATTTT.

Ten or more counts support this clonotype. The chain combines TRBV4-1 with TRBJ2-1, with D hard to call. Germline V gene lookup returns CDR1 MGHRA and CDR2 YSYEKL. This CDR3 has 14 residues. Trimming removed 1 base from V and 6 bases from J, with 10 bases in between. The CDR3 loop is CASSQGLARNEQFF. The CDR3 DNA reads TGCGCCAGCAGCCAAGGTCTTGCCCGCAATGAGCAGTTCTTC.

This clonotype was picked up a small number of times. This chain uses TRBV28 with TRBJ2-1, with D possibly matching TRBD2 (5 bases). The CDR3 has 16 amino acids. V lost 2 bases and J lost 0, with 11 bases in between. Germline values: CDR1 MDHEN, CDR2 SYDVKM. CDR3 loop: CASSLPGLHSYNEQFF. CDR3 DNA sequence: TGTGCCAGCAGTTTACCCGGACTTCACTCCTACAATGAGCAGTTCTTC.

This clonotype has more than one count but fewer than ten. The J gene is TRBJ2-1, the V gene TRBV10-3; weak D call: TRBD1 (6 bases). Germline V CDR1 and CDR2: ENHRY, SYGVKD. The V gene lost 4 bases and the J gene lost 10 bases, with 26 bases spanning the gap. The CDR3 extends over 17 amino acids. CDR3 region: CAISGTVPPHFLGEQFF. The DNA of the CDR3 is TGTGCCATCAGTGGGACAGTTCCTCCACATTTCCTAGGCGAGCAGTTCTTC.

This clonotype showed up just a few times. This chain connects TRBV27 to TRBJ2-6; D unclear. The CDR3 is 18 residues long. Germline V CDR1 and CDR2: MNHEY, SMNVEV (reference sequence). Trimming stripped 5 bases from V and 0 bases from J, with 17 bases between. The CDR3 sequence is CASSKGSAGISGANVLTF. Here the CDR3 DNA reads TGTGCCAGCAGTAAAGGGTCAGCCGGTATCTCTGGGGCCAACGTCCTGACTTTC.

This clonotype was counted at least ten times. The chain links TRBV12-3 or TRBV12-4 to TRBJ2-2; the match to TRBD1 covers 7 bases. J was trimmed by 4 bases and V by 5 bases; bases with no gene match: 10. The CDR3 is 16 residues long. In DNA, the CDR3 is TGTGCCAGCAGTCTTCAGGGGGTTCGGGGCACCGGGGAGCTGTTTTTT. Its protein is CASSLQGVRGTGELFF.

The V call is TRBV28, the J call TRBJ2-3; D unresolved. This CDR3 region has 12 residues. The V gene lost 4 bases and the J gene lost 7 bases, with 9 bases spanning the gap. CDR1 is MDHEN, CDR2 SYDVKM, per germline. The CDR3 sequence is CASSSTSYTQYF. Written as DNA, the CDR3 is TGTGCCAGCAGTTCGACCAGTTATACGCAGTATTTT.

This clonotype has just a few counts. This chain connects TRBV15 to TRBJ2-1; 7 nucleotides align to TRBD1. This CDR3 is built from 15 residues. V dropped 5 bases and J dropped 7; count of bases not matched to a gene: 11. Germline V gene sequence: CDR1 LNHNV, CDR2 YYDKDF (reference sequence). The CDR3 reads CATSYLPRGPNEQFF. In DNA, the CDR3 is TGTGCCACCAGCTACCTCCCTAGGGGGCCGAATGAGCAGTTCTTC.

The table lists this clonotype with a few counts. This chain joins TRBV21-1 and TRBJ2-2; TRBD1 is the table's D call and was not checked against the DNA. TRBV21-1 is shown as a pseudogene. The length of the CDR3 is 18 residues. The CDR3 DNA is TGTGCCAGCAGCAAAGTTGGCTGGCCAGGGTTTGACACCGGGGAGCTGTTTTTT. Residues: CASSKVGWPGFDTGELFF.

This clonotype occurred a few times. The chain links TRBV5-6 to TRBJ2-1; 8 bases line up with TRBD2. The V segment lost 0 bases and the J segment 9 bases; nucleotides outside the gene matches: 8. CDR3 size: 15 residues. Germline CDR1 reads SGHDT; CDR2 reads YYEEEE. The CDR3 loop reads CASSLGAGLAPEQFF. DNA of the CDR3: TGTGCCAGCAGCTTGGGAGCCGGACTAGCTCCTGAGCAGTTCTTC. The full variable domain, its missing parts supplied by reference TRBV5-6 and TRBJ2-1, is DAGVTQSPTHLIKTRGQQVTLRCSPKSGHDTVSWYQQALGQGPQFIFQYYEEEERQRGNFPDRFSGHQFPNYSSELNVNALLLGDSALYLCASSLGAGLAPEQFFGPGTRLTVL.

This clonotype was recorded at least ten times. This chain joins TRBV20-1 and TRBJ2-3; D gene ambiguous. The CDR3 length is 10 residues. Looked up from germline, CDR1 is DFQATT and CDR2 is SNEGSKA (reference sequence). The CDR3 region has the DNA TGCAGCGCCAGGTCCGATACGCAGTATTTT. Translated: CSARSDTQYF.

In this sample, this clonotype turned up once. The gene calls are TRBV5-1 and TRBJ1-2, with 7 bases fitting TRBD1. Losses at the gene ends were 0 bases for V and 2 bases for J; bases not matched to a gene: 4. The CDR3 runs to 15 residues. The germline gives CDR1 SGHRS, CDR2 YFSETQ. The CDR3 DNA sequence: TGCGCCAGCAGCTTGGAAGGGACAGAGAACTATGGCTACACCTTC. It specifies CASSLEGTENYGYTF.